This T cell receptor (beta chain) was retrieved from a study of T cells in Graves' hyperthyroidism and ophthalmopathy. Amplification of TCR beta CDR3 regions was performed using RNA transcripts as template. HTBI primers drove first-round RT-PCR of the TCR CDR3. TCRdb re-called the multiplex PCR reads with MiXCR, one entry per CDR3 protein. The data contain around 490,000 distinct CDR3 sequences, just under 20% of them singletons. This clonotype was seen more than once but under ten times. This CDR3 has 15 residues. V lost 1 base, J lost 7 bases, and 6 bases stayed unmatched. Looked up from germline, CDR1 is SGHRS and CDR2 is YFSETQ.

The chain employs TRBV5-1 and TRBJ2-1, with 9 positions matching TRBD1. The source is a man in his forties with Graves' ophthalmopathy. Specimen: blood. CDR3 sequence reads: CASSLIQGARNEQFF. DNA of the CDR3: TGCGCCAGCAGCTTGATACAGGGGGCTAGGAATGAGCAGTTCTTC.